This T cell receptor beta chain was recovered during a study of human T cells and chemical hapten exposure. General study findings and limits: Among expanded TCRs, significantly more large CDR3 similarity clusters formed than among controls. Donors were affected by alopecia, so their immune reaction might vary from that of healthy individuals.

Authors' methods: The median was about 100,000 TCRs per sample, ranging 23,224 to 690,600. One entry per CDR3 protein results from TCRdb running MiXCR on the RACE reads. The V and J calls follow TCRdb's processing rather than the paper's. The sample comprises about 160,000 distinct CDR3 sequences, around a quarter of which are singletons, and around 1.9% rests with the top ten. Trimming took off 8 bases at V and 5 bases at J, with 18 bases between the two ends. The CDR3 consists of 13 residues. The germline V gene encodes CDR1 SQVTM and CDR2 ANQGSEA. Time point: patch test 3, about 24 weeks after DPC sensitization. This sample's treatment: therapeutic diphenylcyclopropenone sensitization with weekly scalp DPC. On this clonotype: No antigen is known for it.

The receptor was isolated from a woman between 18 and 29 years old with alopecia areata. Some clones in this sample may be carry-over from other donors' samples. The V gene is TRBV29-1, the J gene TRBJ2-5; TRBD2 might be the D (5 bases). Specimen: whole blood, collected in connection with sensitization to the hapten diphenylcyclopropenone (DPC). The CDR3 spells CSSRRVEVETQYF. In DNA form, the CDR3 reads TGCAGCTCTCGCCGTGTGGAGGTGGAGACCCAGTACTTC.